This TCR beta chain appears in the sequencing data of a study of post-analysis software for immune sequencing data. Notes on the study in general: Batch-mates among the samples co-clustered strongly by F measure. About 5 TRBV segments occurring more often in patients than controls included TRBV5-6, TRBV5-1 and TRBV20-1. When compared against controls, multiple sclerosis patients showed significantly lower normalized Chao1 diversity.

Unique molecular identifiers tagged the TCR beta cDNA libraries. There were about 1 to 10 million T cells, and approximately 500,000 cDNA molecules came from them. TCRdb reanalysed the PCR reads using MiXCR and keeps one entry per CDR3 protein. The table lists about 820,000 distinct CDR3 sequences, approximately 57% of them singletons. This clonotype was seen a few times. Its target is not known. The length of the CDR3 is 10 residues. V lost 8 bases and J lost 8, with 8 bases in between. The chain uses TRBV12-3 or TRBV12-4 and TRBJ2-3; D call uncertain. This receptor was identified in a girl aged 10 to 17 with multiple sclerosis. Sequencing was carried out using blood. The CDR3, as DNA: TGTGCCAGCGGTTCGGGTACGCAGTATTTT. It is translated as CASGSGTQYF.